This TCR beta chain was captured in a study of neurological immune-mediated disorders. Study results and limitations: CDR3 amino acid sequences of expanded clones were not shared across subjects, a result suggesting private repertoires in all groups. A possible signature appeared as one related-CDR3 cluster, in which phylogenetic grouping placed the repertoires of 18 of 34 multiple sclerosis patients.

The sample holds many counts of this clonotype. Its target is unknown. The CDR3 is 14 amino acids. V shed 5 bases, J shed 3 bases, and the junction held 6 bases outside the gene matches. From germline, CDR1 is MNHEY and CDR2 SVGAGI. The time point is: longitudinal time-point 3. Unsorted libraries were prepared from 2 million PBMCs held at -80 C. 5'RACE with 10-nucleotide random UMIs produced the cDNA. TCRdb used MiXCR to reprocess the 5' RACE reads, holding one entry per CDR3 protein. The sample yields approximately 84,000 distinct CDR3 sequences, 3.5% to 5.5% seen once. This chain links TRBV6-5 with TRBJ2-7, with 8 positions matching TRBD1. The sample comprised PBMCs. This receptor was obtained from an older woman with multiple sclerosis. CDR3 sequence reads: CASSDGDRIYEQYF. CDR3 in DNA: TGTGCCAGCAGTGACGGGGACAGGATCTACGAGCAGTACTTC.